This T cell receptor beta chain was recorded in a study of T cell repertoires in cytomegalovirus infection. Across the whole study: CMV infection together with matching HLA type was indicated by public TCR beta signatures.

Turning to this clonotype: As yet, its antigen is unknown.

One entry per CDR3 protein results from TCRdb running MiXCR on the reads. Counted here are more than 150,000 distinct CDR3 sequences, around 20% occurring once; the ten biggest clones make up less than 3%. The V gene lost 4 bases and the J gene lost 7 bases, with 12 bases spanning the gap. This CDR3 has 13 residues. The germline V gene encodes CDR1 SGHKS and CDR2 YYEKEE (reference sequence). Study-wide points: Carriers of CMV and the relevant HLA type were discriminated by public TCR beta frequency. CMV-specific TCR beta clonotypes restricted by HLA-C were the ones dominating the ex vivo response.

Sequenced input: PBMCs. The TCR sequence derives from a human donor in good health (CMV status not recorded). Some clones in this sample may be carry-over from other donors' samples. This sequence joins TRBV5-5 and TRBJ2-1, with D possibly being TRBD1 or TRBD2 (5 bases each). The CDR3 protein is CASSPGHWNEQFF. The CDR3 region has the DNA TGTGCCAGCAGCCCGGGGCATTGGAATGAGCAGTTCTTC.